This T cell receptor (beta chain) was recorded in a study of human T cells and chemical hapten exposure (dated by TCRdb to the early 2020s). With regard to the full study: For sensitization, 2% DPC in acetone was applied to an approximately 2 cm by approximately 2 cm area of upper inner arm skin. The patient cohort, mostly female, included alopecia areata with under or over 50% scalp involvement, alopecia totalis and alopecia universalis. Around 29 alopecia patients provided blood for TCR sequencing at one to four time points (pre-sensitization, 2, 6 and 24 weeks). Patch testing was performed on the upper back with Finn chambers containing 0.01% DPC, and the patch tests were scored after 6 days according to International Contact Dermatitis Research Group standards. Libraries were pooled for sequencing, and per-sample TCR yields varied mainly because of small differences in library volumes within the pool. Throughout the study period of approximately 23 weeks, patients also received therapeutic DPC doses to the scalp every week. Blood samples were taken from patients before sensitization (week 0) and then at 2, 6 and about 24 weeks after DPC sensitization. The study tracked peripheral blood TCR repertoire changes in vivo during primary and secondary sensitization to the hapten diphenylcyclopropenone (DPC) in alopecia patients. Points the paper makes about the study in general: After repeated subsampling, the strength of the expansion versus patch-test correlation and the threshold at which it became significant changed. Expanded TCRs formed significantly more large CDR3 similarity clusters than pre-sensitization or healthy control sets, consistent with antigen-driven responses. Patch test score correlated positively with the number of PT1 expanded TCRs, reaching significance at thresholds 8, 16 and 32 but not at 4. Because every patient had alopecia, a presumed autoimmune disease, the patients' immune response might differ from that of healthy individuals. DPC sensitization did not change how many TCRs were above 1 in 1000 frequency, and no evidence was found of alterations in global repertoire structure.

The library was built by means of RACE. The reads were generated on a NextSeq 500. During library preparation, unique molecular identifiers were attached to individual cDNA molecules so that TCRs could be counted in a quantitative, reproducible way. Each blood RNA sample was used to sequence both TCR alpha and TCR beta chains. Under the source paper's analysis protocol: A median of around 100,000 TCRs per sample was observed, with a range of roughly 23,224 to 750,000. V, J and CDR3 annotation of the TCR reads was performed with the Decombinator software suite. For PS versus PT1 abundance plots, all samples were subsampled to the same number of TCRs (28,000). Expanded TCRs were defined as absent before sensitization and observed at least eight times at the 2-week time point. TCRdb trimmed public reads at Q25 via fastp, called clones via MiXCR and kept in-frame beta chains. A single entry per CDR3 protein holds the most common genes and DNA from its merged rows. TCRdb's processing, not the authors', yielded these V and J calls. Across this sample there are about 51,000 distinct CDR3 sequences, with approximately 8.8% seen only once. Clones ranked in the top ten supply 14% of the sample.

Sample time point, as interpreted from the label and publication: pre-sensitization, week 0. The treatment or condition label corresponds to: therapeutic diphenylcyclopropenone sensitization with weekly scalp DPC. At each patch-test visit, blood was drawn before the patch test was applied. Patients were considered eligible if aged 18 to 70, diagnosed with alopecia and deemed suitable for DPC therapy, and patients were excluded if pregnant. Unfractionated whole blood was collected in Tempus Blood RNA tubes, and total RNA was extracted from that blood. Note on this clonotype: The antigen it binds to is not known. Base quality data are lacking; no much larger clone is found one base away.

Sequencing was performed on whole blood, taken in connection with sensitization to the hapten diphenylcyclopropenone (DPC). The sequence came from a middle-aged woman with alopecia areata. Some clones in this sample may be carry-over from other donors' samples.

Read as DNA, the sequence is TGTGCCAGCAGTGTCCTGTTCGAGCAGTACTTC. Translated, it reads CASSVLFEQYF. The chain is encoded by TRBV2 joined to TRBJ2-7; no D gene is confidently identified. The junction shows trimming of 4 bases on V and 6 bases on J, plus 7 bases between the germline ends. Via the germline V gene, CDR1 is SNHLY and CDR2 FYNNEI. Including cysteine and phenylalanine, the CDR3 has 11 amino acids. Only CDR3 DNA remains: 33 bases, in frame from the first base. This CDR3, with the reference TRBV2 and TRBJ2-7 proteins standing in past its ends, gives the full variable domain EPEVTQTPSHQVTQMGQEVILRCVPISNHLYFYWYRQILGQKVEFLVSFYNNEISEKSEIFDDQFSVERPDGSNFTLKIRSTKLEDSAMYFCASSVLFEQYFGPGTRLTVT.